Sequencing of this TCR delta chain was carried out in a study of gamma-delta chains in newborns, infants, children. TCRdb re-called clones from the reads via CATT. The sample yields approximately 3,200 delta-chain clones, 52% seen once. A note on this clone: This may be a read error: a much more frequent sequence differs by one nucleotide.

CDR1 and CDR2 from the germline V gene are GEAIGNYY and EKD. This CDR3 comprises 17 residues. The chain is built from TRDV2 and TRDJ1, with TRDD3 matching 12 bases. This TCR was recovered from a child who received the measles vaccine. Sequencing used blood. The CDR3 DNA is TGTGCCCGTGACACGCTCTGGGGGATACGCGGGGGCGATAAACTCATCTTT. Translating gives CARDTLWGIRGGDKLIF.